The T cell receptor beta chain described here comes from a study of T cell responses to AZD1222 COVID-19 vaccine. General study findings and limits: Among AZD1222 vaccinees, only six were seropositive at baseline.

CDR3 length: 15 residues. V shed 5 bases and J 6 bases; nucleotides not matched to a gene: 9. Germline values: CDR1 MNHEY, CDR2 SVGEGT. Produced via immunoSEQ multiplex PCR; TCRdb's table is partial and in-frame only. The sample shows 110,000 or so clones, about 88% of them seen only once. Turning to this clone: Its specificity is unknown.

This chain links TRBV6-2 or TRBV6-3 with TRBJ1-5, with TRBD1 matching 8 bases. The sample in question was peripheral blood, obtained 28 days after the second AZD1222 dose. The TCR sequence derives from an adult who received the AZD1222 COVID-19 vaccine. CDR3 sequence: CASSREDRVLQPQHF. CDR3 bases: TGTGCCAGCAGTCGCGAGGACAGGGTACTTCAGCCCCAGCATTTT.